These T cell receptor beta chains were read from a single sample in a study of T cells in Graves' hyperthyroidism and ophthalmopathy. TCRdb re-called the multiplex PCR reads through MiXCR, storing one row per CDR3 protein. Of approximately 98,000 distinct CDR3 sequences listed, around 42% were seen once; the top ten hold roughly 10%. The specimen was peripheral blood or thyroid tissue (not recorded which). These receptors all stem from a woman aged 25 to 39 with Graves' hyperthyroidism. Both conserved end residues are part of each CDR3. Fields, in order: clone size, V gene, D gene, J gene, CDR3 length, CDR3 DNA, CDR3 protein. The D gene is left open where the match is weak. Size is stated for part of the rows, as once, few or many counts, or as a class when the clone is expanded.

-,TRBV7-2,-,TRBJ2-7,14,TGTGCCAGCAGCTCTCCTGTCGGCGGGAACGAGCAGTACTTC,CASSSPVGGNEQYF
-,TRBV5-1,-,TRBJ1-2,14,TGCGCCAGCAGCTTGCAGGACACGCACTATGGCTACACCTTC,CASSLQDTHYGYTF
-,TRBV5-1,TRBD1,TRBJ2-7,14,TGCGCCAGCAGCTTGGTACAGGGGTACTACGAGCAGTACTTC,CASSLVQGYYEQYF
many,TRBV9,-,TRBJ2-7,14,TGTGCCAGCAGCGCGGGGACGGCCCGGCCGGGGCAGTACTTC,CASSAGTARPGQYF
-,TRBV2,-,TRBJ2-2,16,TGTGCCAGCCGAGCCCAGGCGGGCTCGAACACCGGGGAGCTGTTTTTT,CASRAQAGSNTGELFF
many,TRBV2,TRBD2,TRBJ2-3,14,TGTGCCAGCAAAAGGACTAGCGGCACAGATACGCAGTATTTT,CASKRTSGTDTQYF
many,TRBV7-9,-,TRBJ1-6,14,TGTGCCAGCAGCTTATGGGCAGTTAATTCACCCCTCCACTTT,CASSLWAVNSPLHF
-,TRBV7-6,-,TRBJ1-1,17,TGTGCCAGCAGCCAAGATCCCTCGGGAGGGGGGGAAGCTGAAGCTTTCTTT,CASSQDPSGGGEAEAFF
many,TRBV10-3,TRBD1,TRBJ2-6,17,TGTGCCATCAGTGGGGGACAGAGGAGCTCTGGGGCCAACGTCCTGACTTTC,CAISGGQRSSGANVLTF
-,TRBV28,-,TRBJ2-5,15,TGTGCCAGCAGTTCTACCGCTAGGTCCCAAGAGACCCAGTACTTC,CASSSTARSQETQYF
-,TRBV6-1,TRBD1,TRBJ1-2,12,TGTGCCAGCAGTGGGACAGGCTATGGCTACACCTTC,CASSGTGYGYTF
many,TRBV20-1,-,TRBJ2-5,14,TGCAGTGCTAGAGTAAGGGGGATATTAGAGACCCAGTACTTC,CSARVRGILETQYF
many,TRBV28,-,TRBJ2-2,14,TGTGCCAGCAGAGCTCCCTCCCTCACCGGGGAGCTGTTTTTT,CASRAPSLTGELFF
-,TRBV10-1,TRBD2,TRBJ2-3,18,TGCGCCAGCAGTGAGTCTCTACCTGGGAGGGAAAGCACAGATACGCAGTATTTT,CASSESLPGRESTDTQYF
many,TRBV11-2,TRBD1,TRBJ1-4,15,TGTGCCAGCAGCAGTAGGGGGACAGTTAATGAAAAACTGTTTTTT,CASSSRGTVNEKLFF
-,TRBV12-3/TRBV12-4,TRBD1,TRBJ1-2,16,TGTGCCAGCAGTCCCGGGACAGGGACCATTAACTATGGCTACACCTTC,CASSPGTGTINYGYTF
many,TRBV4-1,TRBD1,TRBJ1-5,16,TGCGCCAGCAGCCTTTATCCGGGACAGGGGATTCAGCCCCAGCATTTT,CASSLYPGQGIQPQHF
-,TRBV5-1,-,TRBJ2-3,15,TGCGCCAGCAGCTTGGGGCAGGGCCACACAGATACGCAGTATTTT,CASSLGQGHTDTQYF
many,TRBV6-5,-,TRBJ1-5,14,TGTGCCAGCAGTTCACAGGGTATTGATCAGCCCCAGCATTTT,CASSSQGIDQPQHF
many,TRBV4-2,-,TRBJ1-6,15,TGTGCCAGCAGCGGACTTCCGGCCGTTAGTTCACCCCTCCACTTT,CASSGLPAVSSPLHF
many,TRBV10-2,-,TRBJ1-3,15,TGCGCCAGCAGTGAAGGTATAACATCTGGAAACACCATATATTTT,CASSEGITSGNTIYF
many,TRBV20-1,-,TRBJ1-2,15,TGCAGTGCTAGAGATGGAGCAGCGAATAACTATGGCTACACCTTC,CSARDGAANNYGYTF
many,TRBV5-1,TRBD1,TRBJ1-1,15,TGCGCCAGCAGCTTGGGACAGGGGTCGAACACTGAAGCTTTCTTT,CASSLGQGSNTEAFF
-,TRBV5-1,TRBD1,TRBJ1-1,15,TGCGCCAGCAGCGGATCCGGGACAGGGAACACTGAAGCTTTCTTT,CASSGSGTGNTEAFF
many,TRBV20-1,-,TRBJ2-5,13,TGCAGTGCTAGGGAACAACTGACTGAGACCCAGTACTTC,CSAREQLTETQYF
-,TRBV7-9,-,TRBJ2-5,14,TGTGCCAGCAGCGTCCATCCAGGGGAAGAGACCCAGTACTTC,CASSVHPGEETQYF
once,TRBV7-2,TRBD2,TRBJ2-3,16,TGTGCCGGCAGCGTACAATCGGGACTAGACGCAGATACGCAGTATTTT,CAGSVQSGLDADTQYF
-,TRBV2,TRBD2,TRBJ2-7,15,TGTGCCAGAGAATCCCTAGCGGCGGGAAACTACGAGCAGTACTTC,CARESLAAGNYEQYF
-,TRBV10-3,TRBD1,TRBJ1-5,14,TGTGCCATCAGCCGGGACAGGGATAGACAGCCCCAGCATTTT,CAISRDRDRQPQHF
many,TRBV5-6,TRBD1,TRBJ1-5,14,TGTGCCAGCAGCTTCGGGACAGGGGAACAGCCCCAGCATTTT,CASSFGTGEQPQHF
-,TRBV5-1,-,TRBJ1-4,13,TGCGCCAGCAGCCCCCCGCTTGGAGAAAGACTGTTTTTT,CASSPPLGERLFF
-,TRBV15,TRBD2,TRBJ2-7,17,TGTGCCACCAGCAGAGATCGGACTAGCGGGGTCTTGCAAGGGCAGTACTTC,CATSRDRTSGVLQGQYF
many,TRBV3-1,TRBD1,TRBJ1-2,13,TGTGCCAGCAACCACAGGGGCAGCTATGGCTACACCTTC,CASNHRGSYGYTF